This passage covers 8 T cell receptor beta chains from one sample sequenced in a study of chronic HIV infection and antiretroviral therapy. TCRdb recomputed calls from the 5' RACE reads with MiXCR, one row per CDR3 protein. The table includes about 38,000 distinct CDR3 sequences, 7% to 10% detected once. The sequenced sample was peripheral blood. These receptors all come from an adult who had HIV and had not received antiretroviral therapy, or was an uninfected healthy control (not recorded which).

Note on this clonotype: Being one base from a much bigger clone, this may be a read error. The chain carries TRBV29-1 and TRBJ2-1; 13 positions match TRBD2. The germline V gene encodes CDR1 SQVTM and CDR2 ANQGSEA. After removal of 6 bases from V and 8 bases from J, the junction contained 4 bases not matched to a gene. There are 13 residues in the CDR3. Written as DNA, the CDR3 is TGCAGCGTGCGGACTAGCGGGGGCGATGAGCAGTTCTTC. Its translation: CSVRTSGGDEQFF.

This clonotype was found many times. V and J are TRBV20-1 and TRBJ2-1; 7 nucleotides match TRBD1. V shed 0 bases, J shed 7 bases, and the junction held 15 bases outside the gene matches. Germline loops: CDR1 DFQATT, CDR2 SNEGSKA (reference sequence). CDR3 length: 17 residues. The CDR3 DNA follows: TGCAGTGCTAGAGATCCTGGTGCCAGGGGGTCAATTAATGAGCAGTTCTTC. Translated: CSARDPGARGSINEQFF.

The rearrangement joins TRBV28 to TRBJ2-1; the match to TRBD2 covers 9 bases. Germline V gene data show CDR1 as MDHEN and CDR2 as SYDVKM. V lost 3 bases and J lost 5; bases outside the gene matches: 11. The CDR3 is made up of 17 amino acids. The chain's CDR3 is CASSLILSGSMHNEQFF. The CDR3 DNA is TGTGCCAGCAGTTTGATCCTTAGCGGGAGCATGCACAATGAGCAGTTCTTC.

This clonotype was found a few times. The chain carries TRBV6-1 and TRBJ2-7; D not certain. V gave up 10 bases and J gave up 2 bases, with 9 bases separating them. The CDR3 contains 11 residues. CDR1 is MNHNS and CDR2 is SASEGT in the germline V gene. CDR3 region: CAILVAYEQYF. The DNA for the CDR3 is TGTGCCATTTTAGTAGCCTACGAGCAGTACTTC.

The table lists this clonotype with many counts. The rearrangement uses TRBV29-1 and TRBJ2-1; 7 bases line up with TRBD1. The CDR3 is made up of 15 amino acids. Germline CDR1 and CDR2: SQVTM and ANQGSEA. V lost 1 base to trimming and J lost 5 bases; unmatched junction nucleotides: 8. CDR3 in amino acids: CSVEASQGYDNEQFF. CDR3 in DNA: TGCAGCGTTGAAGCTTCACAGGGGTATGACAATGAGCAGTTCTTC.

The CDR3 is CASSAGQGLSGANVLTF. The CDR3 coding sequence is TGCGCCAGCAGCGCGGGACAGGGCCTCTCTGGGGCCAACGTCCTGACTTTC. V and J are TRBV5-1 and TRBJ2-6; 9 positions match TRBD1. CDR1 and CDR2 (germline): SGHRS, YFSETQ. The CDR3 is made up of 17 amino acids. After removal of 4 bases from V and 0 bases from J, the junction contained 5 bases not matched to a gene. Drawing the rest from reference TRBV5-1 and TRBJ2-6, the complete variable domain is KAGVTQTPRYLIKTRGQQVTLSCSPISGHRSVSWYQQTPGQGLQFLFEYFSETQRNKGNFPGRFSGRQFSNSRSEMNVSTLELGDSALYLCASSAGQGLSGANVLTFGAGSRLTVL.

This clonotype came up many times. This chain connects TRBV27 to TRBJ2-7; TRBD1 aligns across 8 bases. The CDR3 loop spans 14 amino acids. V lost 5 bases and J lost 4; bases outside the gene matches: 7. The germline V gene encodes CDR1 MNHEY and CDR2 SMNVEV (reference sequence). For the CDR3, the DNA is TGTGCCAGCAGTCCCCGACAGGGGAGATACGAGCAGTACTTC. Its protein is CASSPRQGRYEQYF.

The chain recombines TRBV20-1 with TRBJ2-1; D gene uncertain. Germline CDR1 DFQATT, CDR2 SNEGSKA (reference sequence). V dropped 1 base and J dropped 0 bases, with 7 bases sitting between them. The CDR3 totals 14 residues. The CDR3 nucleotides are TGCAGTGCTAGAGCCTTCAGCTCCTACAATGAGCAGTTCTTC. Amino acids: CSARAFSSYNEQFF.